Following are 19 T cell receptor beta chains from one sample sequenced in a study of blood T cell repertoires in COVID-19. Profiled with immunoSEQ multiplex PCR; TCRdb holds only in-frame clones, not every one. The sample carries around 230,000 clones, roughly 80% recorded once. Sequenced input: peripheral blood. The receptors here all came from a woman older than 75 with acute or convalescent COVID-19.

The chain links TRBV13 to TRBJ2-5; D unresolved. This CDR3 has 14 amino acids. V was shortened by 4 bases and J by 4 bases, with 13 bases between the two germline ends. Germline CDR1 reads PRHDT; CDR2 reads FYEKMQ (reference sequence). Here the CDR3 reads CASSSTVSPETQYF. In DNA, the CDR3 is TGTGCCAGCAGCTCCACGGTTTCCCCAGAGACCCAGTACTTC.

This clone turned up a few times. This chain links TRBV2 with TRBJ1-6, with D possibly TRBD1 on 6 matching bases. Trimming took 0 bases from V and 14 from J, leaving 8 bases between them. Germline loops: CDR1 SNHLY, CDR2 FYNNEI. The CDR3 runs 12 residues. CDR3 sequence (DNA): TGTGCCAGCAGTGAAGCGCGACAGGCCCTCCACTTT. It specifies CASSEARQALHF.

The chain links TRBV19 to TRBJ1-4; D is possibly TRBD1 (6 bases). CDR1 LNHDA and CDR2 SQIVND come from the germline V gene (reference sequence). The CDR3 has 15 amino acids. Trimming left V 9 bases short and J 5 bases short, with 19 bases between. The CDR3 sequence: CASTNDRSKNEKLFF. CDR3 bases: TGTGCCAGCACCAACGACAGGTCCAAAAATGAAAAACTGTTTTTT.

V is TRBV11-2 and J is TRBJ2-2, with TRBD1 matching 9 bases. V lost 9 bases and J lost 3; bases outside the gene matches: 5. Germline V gives CDR1 SGHAT, CDR2 FQNNGV. The CDR3 sequence is 14 residues long. CDR3 in DNA: TGTGCCAGTAGACGGGACAGGGACACCGGGGAGCTGTTTTTT. It codes for CASRRDRDTGELFF.

The chain is built from TRBV28 and TRBJ2-3; tentative D call: TRBD1 (6 bases). V lost 4 bases and J 4 bases, leaving 21 bases between the germline ends. In germline, CDR1 is MDHEN, CDR2 SYDVKM. The CDR3 contains 17 residues. CDR3 nucleotide sequence: TGTGCCAGCAGTTCCCCTAGTTTACGCAGGGGCGCAGATACGCAGTATTTT. Translating gives CASSSPSLRRGADTQYF.

This rearrangement joins TRBV19 to TRBJ1-1; TRBD1 agrees at 7 bases. Trimming took 4 bases from V and 1 from J; bases not matched to a gene: 6. The CDR3 has 15 amino acids. Per the germline V gene, CDR1 is LNHDA and CDR2 is SQIVND (reference sequence). CDR3 region: CASSTPGQPNTEAFF. CDR3 DNA: TGTGCCAGTAGTACCCCGGGACAGCCGAACACTGAAGCTTTCTTT.

J is TRBJ1-1 and V is TRBV2; tentative D call: TRBD1 (5 bases). CDR1 is SNHLY and CDR2 is FYNNEI in the germline V gene. The CDR3 runs 13 residues. The V gene lost 6 bases and the J gene lost 2 bases, with 10 bases spanning the gap. The CDR3 DNA follows: TGTGCCAGCAGCAGGGATCATAACACTGAAGCTTTCTTT. Translated: CASSRDHNTEAFF. Full variable domain (remainder filled in from reference TRBV2 and TRBJ1-1): EPEVTQTPSHQVTQMGQEVILRCVPISNHLYFYWYRQILGQKVEFLVSFYNNEISEKSEIFDDQFSVERPDGSNFTLKIRSTKLEDSAMYFCASSRDHNTEAFFGQGTRLTVV.

The chain couples TRBV5-1 to TRBJ1-1; 12 nucleotides agree with TRBD1. Germline lookup yields CDR1 SGHRS and CDR2 YFSETQ. CDR3 length: 16 residues. V trimming: 3 bases; J trimming: 4 bases; junction bases outside the gene matches: 7. The CDR3 protein is CASSWGTGGRGTEAFF. Written as DNA, the CDR3 is TGCGCCAGCAGCTGGGGGACAGGGGGCCGTGGCACTGAAGCTTTCTTT.

The J gene is TRBJ1-2, the V gene TRBV18, with D possibly being TRBD1 (5 bases). The CDR3 runs 13 residues. The V end was cut by 3 bases, the J end by 4 bases, with 9 bases between. The germline V gene encodes CDR1 KGHSH and CDR2 LQKENI. CDR3 in amino acids: CASSPDSAYGYTF. The CDR3 bases are TGTGCCAGCTCACCCGACAGCGCCTATGGCTACACCTTC.

V gene TRBV5-1 combines with J gene TRBJ2-1; 9 nucleotides align to TRBD2. Losses at the gene ends were 6 bases for V and 4 bases for J; bases not matched to a gene: 8. CDR1 is SGHRS, CDR2 YFSETQ, per germline. The CDR3 length is 15 residues. The DNA of the CDR3 is TGCGCCAGCACCGTAGCGGGAGACTCGTACAATGAGCAGTTCTTC. As protein: CASTVAGDSYNEQFF.

The chain employs TRBV6-5 and TRBJ2-1; 8 bases align to TRBD1. The CDR3 spans 16 residues. V was clipped by 2 bases and J by 6 bases; unmatched bases: 9. Germline V gives CDR1 MNHEY, CDR2 SVGAGI. The CDR3 protein is CASSYDGQGILNEQFF. The CDR3 nucleotides read TGTGCCAGCAGTTACGATGGACAGGGTATTCTCAATGAGCAGTTCTTC.

This clone appeared once. This rearrangement joins TRBV4-2 to TRBJ1-2; tentatively, D is TRBD1 (6 bases). There are 13 residues in the CDR3. V lost 1 base and J lost 10, with 13 bases in between. Germline CDR1 and CDR2: LGHNA and YNFKEQ. The CDR3 is CASSQGRQGFYTF. CDR3 sequence (DNA): TGTGCCAGCAGCCAAGGGCGGCAGGGGTTCTACACCTTC.

The chain has TRBV7-2 and TRBJ2-3; TRBD2 matches at 14 bases. CDR3 size: 16 residues. Germline V gene sequence: CDR1 SGHTA, CDR2 FQGNSA. Trimming removed 5 bases from V and 2 bases from J; junction bases left unmatched: 3. This chain's CDR3 is CASSAGLAGVTDTQYF. CDR3 DNA sequence: TGTGCCAGCAGCGCGGGACTAGCGGGAGTCACAGATACGCAGTATTTT.

The rearrangement uses TRBV4-1 and TRBJ1-3; D is possibly TRBD1 (6 bases). Germline CDR1 reads MGHRA; CDR2 reads YSYEKL. The CDR3 is 19 residues long. The V end was cut by 1 base, the J end by 0 bases, with 19 bases between. CDR3 sequence: CASSQGGGGGLNSGNTIYF. DNA for the CDR3: TGCGCCAGCAGCCAAGGAGGGGGGGGCGGACTTAACTCTGGAAACACCATATATTTT.

The J gene is TRBJ1-1, the V gene TRBV24-1, with D perhaps TRBD1 (5 bases). The CDR3 runs to 12 residues. The germline gives CDR1 KGHDR, CDR2 SFDVKD. Trimming left V 3 bases short and J 6 bases short, with 7 bases between. The CDR3 loop is CATSDPGAEAFF. The CDR3 bases are TGTGCCACCAGTGATCCGGGGGCTGAAGCTTTCTTT.

The V call is TRBV5-1, the J call TRBJ2-4; the D gene is possibly TRBD2 (5 bases). V was trimmed by 0 bases and J by 6 bases, leaving 10 bases between them. CDR1 and CDR2 (germline): SGHRS, YFSETQ. The CDR3 has 14 amino acids. The CDR3: CASSLAPGSNIQYF. CDR3 DNA sequence: TGCGCCAGCAGCTTGGCGCCGGGGTCAAACATTCAGTACTTC. The whole variable domain, remainder taken from reference TRBV5-1 and TRBJ2-4, is KAGVTQTPRYLIKTRGQQVTLSCSPISGHRSVSWYQQTPGQGLQFLFEYFSETQRNKGNFPGRFSGRQFSNSRSEMNVSTLELGDSALYLCASSLAPGSNIQYFGAGTRLSVL.

V usage is TRBV30 and J usage is TRBJ1-6; the D gene is possibly TRBD1 (6 bases). The CDR3 has 15 residues. V was trimmed by 0 bases and J by 7 bases, leaving 13 bases between them. Germline-derived CDR1 and CDR2 are GTSNPN and SVGIG (reference sequence). The CDR3 DNA reads as TGTGCCTGGAGTGTTTTAGGTCAGGGGAATTCACCCCTCCACTTT. It yields the protein CAWSVLGQGNSPLHF.

This chain links TRBV7-2 with TRBJ2-1, with 8 bases fitting TRBD1. Per germline, CDR1 SGHTA and CDR2 FQGNSA. V trimming: 8 bases; J trimming: 8 bases; junction bases outside the gene matches: 11. There are 14 residues in the CDR3. CDR3 coding DNA: TGTGCCAGCGACCTTGGCAGGGGGCGAGATGAGCAGTTCTTC. Residues: CASDLGRGRDEQFF.

CDR3: CASSPGRGWTGELFF. DNA of the CDR3: TGTGCCAGCAGTCCTGGGCGGGGATGGACCGGGGAGCTGTTTTTT. The chain is built from TRBV27 and TRBJ2-2, with D tentatively TRBD2 (6 bases). Germline CDR1 reads MNHEY; CDR2 reads SMNVEV (reference sequence). Trimming removed 5 bases from V and 5 bases from J, with 15 bases in between. The CDR3 is 15 residues long.